These 31 T cell receptor beta chains share one sample of origin, sequenced in a study of tumor-infiltrating lymphocytes in primary liver carcinoma. TCR beta cDNA came from roughly 450 ng total RNA, primed with a constant-region primer. The TCR beta library was amplified through three nested multiplex PCR rounds in a modified ARM-PCR procedure. The first two PCR rounds used TRBV1-TRBV30 primers with a Cbeta primer, approximately 10 cycles each. Each CDR3 protein is one row after TCRdb ran MiXCR on the multiplex PCR reads. The sample carries roughly 100,000 distinct CDR3 sequences, roughly 80% recorded once. Co-extracted RNA and DNA came from roughly 21-30 mg of unsorted bulk tissue. Sequenced material: liver tumor tissue from sampling region 3. Subset meaning: tumor region T3, left-lateral pole. The receptors were gathered from a man aged 35-49 years with primary liver carcinoma and hepatitis B virus infection.

J is TRBJ2-3 and V is TRBV29-1; 7 positions match TRBD2. This CDR3 has 15 residues. Per the germline V gene, CDR1 is SQVTM and CDR2 is ANQGSEA. The CDR3 reads CSTRPRERDTDTQYF. In DNA, the CDR3 is TGCAGTACCCGGCCGCGGGAGAGGGACACAGATACGCAGTATTTT.

About this clonotype: A read error may account for a junction end that differs from germline. This rearrangement joins TRBV6-2 or TRBV6-3 to TRBJ1-5; maybe TRBD1 (5 bases). The CDR3 totals 13 residues. In germline, CDR1 is MNHEY, CDR2 SVGEGT. This chain's CDR3 is CASNYDSYQPQHF. The CDR3 nucleotides read TGTGCCAGCAATTACGACAGCTATCAGCCTCAGCATTTT.

Notes on this clonotype: One end of the junction varies from germline; a read error may be responsible. V usage is TRBV6-6 and J usage is TRBJ1-1, with no clear D. Germline-derived CDR1 and CDR2 are MNHNY and SVGAGI (reference sequence). CDR3 length: 13 residues. CDR3 coding DNA: TGTGCCTGCAGTTGCGCAGAGAACACTGAAGCTTTCTTT. It translates to CACSCAENTEAFF.

Written as DNA, the CDR3 is TGCGTCGGCAGTGAATTAGGCAGCCTGAGTAACTATGGCTACACCTTC. Translated: CVGSELGSLSNYGYTF. The chain links TRBV10-2 to TRBJ1-2; D is undetermined. The length of the CDR3 is 16 residues. Germline assignment: CDR1 WSHSY and CDR2 SAAADI.

Note on this clonotype: Given a much more abundant clone one base away, this may be a read error. The chain links TRBV7-9 to TRBJ2-5; D is possibly TRBD1 or TRBD2 (6 bases each). The CDR3 covers 15 residues. CDR1 and CDR2 (germline): SEHNR, FQNEAQ (reference sequence). V was shortened by 5 bases and J by 7 bases, with 20 bases between the two germline ends. CDR3 coding DNA: TGTGCCAGCAGCGTACCTTTACAGGGAGGAGGGACCCAGTACTTC. Translation gives CASSVPLQGGGTQYF.

The gene calls are TRBV14 and TRBJ2-2; 12 bases are a match to TRBD2. Trimming removed 10 bases from V and 2 bases from J; junction bases left unmatched: 14. The CDR3 length is 18 residues. Germline V lookup: CDR1 SGHDN, CDR2 FVKESK. In DNA, the CDR3 is TGTGCCAACAACCAAGAAGTAGGACTAGCGGGAAACACCGGGGAGCTGTTTTTT. Its protein product is CANNQEVGLAGNTGELFF.

Worth noting for this clonotype: The junction does not match germline at one end; this may be a read error. The rearrangement links TRBV5-1 to TRBJ2-1; TRBD1 matches 7 bases. Germline CDR1 is SGHRS and CDR2 is YFSETQ. The CDR3 runs to 13 residues. CDR3 in amino acids: CTSSLTGVNDQFF. CDR3 bases: TGCACCAGCAGCTTAACAGGGGTCAATGACCAGTTCTTC.

As concerns this clonotype: Relative to the germline gene, one junction end is altered; a read error may explain this. This rearrangement joins TRBV6-6 to TRBJ2-7; D unresolved. The end of the DNA fits TRBJ2-1 better, so the J call may be wrong. The V gene's germline CDR1 is MNHNY and CDR2 SVGAGI (reference sequence). The CDR3 consists of 12 residues. CDR3 coding DNA: TGTGCGAGCAGTCATGCCCTAGGCGAGCAGTTCTTC. It translates to CASSHALGEQFF.

Comments on this clonotype: A read error may produce the germline difference seen at one junction end. The V gene is TRBV6-2 or TRBV6-3, the J gene TRBJ2-3; D is possibly TRBD2 (6 bases). This CDR3 region has 16 residues. From germline, CDR1 is MNHEY and CDR2 SVGEGT. DNA for the CDR3: TGTGCCAGCAGTTACTCGTCCCGGGACTTCACATATACGCATTATTTT. Residues: CASSYSSRDFTYTHYF.

On this clonotype itself: The junction departs from the called germline gene at one end, perhaps through a read error. J is TRBJ1-1 and V is TRBV29-1, with TRBD1 matching 7 bases. Germline V lookup: CDR1 SQVTM, CDR2 ANQGSEA. The CDR3 has 15 residues. The CDR3 DNA is TGCAGCGTTTCAGGGGGGTGGGTCATGAACACTGAAGCCTTCTTT. This gives the protein CSVSGGWVMNTEAFF.

This clonotype was seen a single time. This chain uses TRBV11-1 with TRBJ1-6; the D gene is possibly TRBD1 (5 bases). Per the germline V gene, CDR1 is SGHAT and CDR2 is FQDESV (reference sequence). V lost 8 bases and J lost 12, with 17 bases in between. The CDR3 sequence is 13 residues long. The CDR3 sequence is CASYRTLVLPLHF. In nucleotides, the CDR3 is TGTGCCAGCTACCGGACATTGGTTTTACCCCTCCACTTT.

This clonotype has only one observation. As the CDR3 is not closed by the conserved phenylalanine or tryptophan, this likely results from a read error. The chain employs TRBV11-2 and TRBJ2-7, with D possibly matching TRBD1 (5 bases). Germline-derived CDR1 and CDR2 are SGHAT and FQNNGV. The CDR3 length is 14 residues. CDR3 in DNA: TGCGCCATCAGCTCTAACAGGAACTCCTACGAGCAGTACCTC. Protein: CAISSNRNSYEQYL.

Note on this clonotype: Mismatch with germline at one junction end may stem from a read error. The V and J genes are TRBV6-2 or TRBV6-3 and TRBJ2-7; TRBD2 matches at 7 bases. Germline lookup yields CDR1 MNHEY and CDR2 SVGEGT. The CDR3 extends over 13 amino acids. The CDR3 DNA follows: TGTGCCAGCAACTCAGGGAGGGACTACGAGCGGTACTTC. Translation: CASNSGRDYERYF.

On this clonotype: Without the conserved terminal phenylalanine or tryptophan, this CDR3 likely stems from a read error. The V call is TRBV6-6, the J call TRBJ2-1, with a possible D match to TRBD1 (5 bases). The length of the CDR3 is 15 residues. CDR1 is MNHNY, CDR2 SVGAGI, per germline (reference sequence). V gave up 7 bases and J gave up 2 bases, with 15 bases separating them. The CDR3 here is CASTLGHYTYNEQFL. The DNA for the CDR3 is TGTGCCAGCACTTTGGGGCACTACACCTACAATGAGCAGTTCTTA.

Comment on this clonotype: No conserved phenylalanine or tryptophan ends this CDR3, so it is likely a read error. This sequence joins TRBV28 and TRBJ2-1; 14 nucleotides match TRBD2. CDR1 and CDR2 from the germline V gene are MDHEN and SYDVKM. The CDR3 contains 16 residues. V trimming: 10 bases; J trimming: 8 bases; junction bases outside the gene matches: 13. The CDR3, as DNA: TGTGCCAACAGCGGACTAGCGGGAGGTCTTGTGGATGAGCAGTTCTCC. This translates into CANSGLAGGLVDEQFS.

The chain recombines TRBV27 with TRBJ1-2; the match to TRBD1 covers 7 bases. With V trimmed by 4 bases and J by 2 bases, 4 bases remained unmatched. This CDR3 contains 14 residues. From germline, CDR1 is MNHEY and CDR2 SMNVEV (reference sequence). The CDR3 loop is CASSSDRANYGYTF. In nucleotides, the CDR3 is TGTGCCAGCAGTTCCGACAGGGCAAACTATGGCTACACCTTC.

The chain carries TRBV6-6 and TRBJ1-6; possibly TRBD1 for D (5 bases). CDR1 is MNHNY, CDR2 SVGAGI, per germline (reference sequence). Trimming took off 6 bases at V and 6 bases at J, with 15 bases between the two ends. The CDR3 is 15 amino acids. The CDR3 DNA sequence: TGTGCCAGCAGACCCACGCAGGGTATTAATTCACCCCTCCACTTT. It translates to CASRPTQGINSPLHF.

As to this clonotype: Its ends do not fully match the called genes, so a read error is possible. V is TRBV29-1 and J is TRBJ2-3; a weak D match, TRBD2 (6 bases). The germline gives CDR1 SQVTM, CDR2 ANQGSEA. CDR3 length: 12 residues. CDR3 DNA: TGTGGCACCCAGCGGGTCACAGATACGCAGTATTTT. The encoded protein is CGTQRVTDTQYF.

Points on this clonotype: No conserved phenylalanine or tryptophan is present at the end of the CDR3, so a read error is the likely explanation. The V and J genes are TRBV10-3 and TRBJ1-1; D gene ambiguous. The V and J ends lost 4 bases and 5 bases respectively, with 11 bases between them. The germline V gene has CDR1 ENHRY and CDR2 SYGVKD. The length of the CDR3 is 13 residues. The chain's CDR3 is CAISVRTETEAFL. CDR3 DNA: TGTGCCATCAGTGTTAGGACGGAGACTGAAGCTTTCCTT.

The chain combines TRBV28 with TRBJ2-3, with 8 nucleotides matching TRBD2. CDR1 MDHEN and CDR2 SYDVKM come from the germline V gene. The V gene end was trimmed by 10 bases and the J gene end by 6 bases; junction bases not matched to a gene: 12. This CDR3 region has 14 residues. The CDR3 sequence is CAIGAGDMQDTQYF. CDR3 nucleotides: TGTGCCATCGGAGCGGGAGACATGCAGGATACGCAGTATTTT.

Notes on this clonotype: Lacking the conserved final phenylalanine or tryptophan, this CDR3 likely reflects a read error. CDR3 coding DNA: TGTCCCAGCAGCTTATGGGGACTAGTGCGGACAACCGTGGAGCTGTTTTTG. Its protein product is CPSSLWGLVRTTVELFL. V is TRBV5-6 and J is TRBJ2-2; 8 bases fit TRBD2. Germline V gives CDR1 SGHDT, CDR2 YYEEEE. This CDR3 is 17 amino acids long.

Comments on this clonotype: Germline is not matched at one junction end, which may reflect a read error. The V and J genes are TRBV5-5 and TRBJ1-1; D is unresolved. Per germline, CDR1 SGHKS and CDR2 YYEKEE (reference sequence). CDR3 length: 13 residues. The CDR3, as DNA: TGTGCCAGCAGCCACAGCATGAACATTGAAGCTTTCTTT. Its translation: CASSHSMNIEAFF.

This chain joins TRBV6-5 and TRBJ2-2; TRBD2 might be the D (6 bases). This CDR3 comprises 14 residues. Trimming left V 7 bases short and J 12 bases short, with 21 bases between. In germline, CDR1 is MNHEY, CDR2 SVGAGI. The CDR3 nucleotides are TGTGCCAGCAATTATTCGAGGAAACGGGAGAAGCTGTTTTTT. It codes for CASNYSRKREKLFF.

Remarks on this clonotype: A much larger clone differs by one base, so this may be a read error. The genes are TRBV20-1 and TRBJ2-3; no reliable D call. Trimming pared 4 bases from V and 3 bases from J, leaving 5 bases between. Per germline, CDR1 DFQATT and CDR2 SNEGSKA (reference sequence). The CDR3 is 11 residues long. CDR3 sequence (DNA): TGCAGTGCTACTATTACAGATACGCAGTATTTT. As protein: CSATITDTQYF.

Notes on this clonotype: The junction shows a germline mismatch at one end, possibly a read error. This sequence joins TRBV19 and TRBJ1-1; D is ambiguous. Germline V CDR1 and CDR2: LNHDA, SQIVND (reference sequence). The CDR3 sequence is 12 residues long. The DNA for the CDR3 is TGTGCCGTTCGGGAGGGTGGCACTGACGCTTTCTTT. Its translation is CAVREGGTDAFF.

Remarks on this clonotype: The CDR3 does not close with the conserved phenylalanine or tryptophan, likely indicating a read error. This rearrangement joins TRBV12-3 or TRBV12-4 to TRBJ1-2; 10 bases fit TRBD1. J was trimmed by 6 bases and V by 9 bases; bases with no gene match: 10. The CDR3 has 14 amino acids. CDR3 in amino acids: CARSRTGGYDGYTI. The CDR3 DNA sequence: TGTGCCAGGTCACGGACAGGGGGTTATGATGGCTACACCATC.

This clonotype was found once. This sequence joins TRBV20-1 and TRBJ1-2; weak D call: TRBD1 (5 bases). V was shortened by 3 bases and J by 5 bases, with 16 bases between the two germline ends. Germline CDR1 and CDR2: DFQATT and SNEGSKA (reference sequence). The CDR3 extends over 14 amino acids. The CDR3 bases are TGCAGTGCTAGCCAGGGCTCCCTAGGATATGGCTACACCTTC. It is translated as CSASQGSLGYGYTF.

Comment on this clonotype: The CDR3 does not end in the conserved phenylalanine or tryptophan, so this is likely a read error. The rearrangement links TRBV11-2 to TRBJ2-7; TRBD2 aligns across 8 bases. Germline CDR1 reads SGHAT; CDR2 reads FQNNGV. V was pared by 2 bases and J by 3 bases, with 12 bases of the junction left unmatched. The CDR3 consists of 17 residues. CDR3 amino acids: CASSLTISTSALYEQYS. DNA for the CDR3: TGTGCCAGCAGCTTAACAATTTCGACTAGCGCACTCTACGAGCAGTACTCC.

In its sample, this clonotype was seen once. No conserved phenylalanine or tryptophan is present at the end of the CDR3, so a read error is the likely explanation. The DNA is omitted, as the CDR3 cannot be located on it reliably, and the CDR3 follows TCRdb's listing. This chain connects TRBV5-6 to TRBJ2-5; the tabulated D call, TRBD2, remains unverified against the DNA. CDR1 and CDR2 (germline): SGHDT, YYEEEE. Both ends counted, the CDR3 spans 14 residues. This CDR3 is CASSLEASHETQYS.

Note on this clonotype: One end of the junction is discordant with germline, which a read error may explain. The V call is TRBV11-1, the J call TRBJ1-1, with D unclear. The CDR3 loop spans 13 amino acids. Per the germline V gene, CDR1 is SGHAT and CDR2 is FQDESV (reference sequence). CDR3 protein: CARSLNRNTGAFF. In nucleotides, the CDR3 is TGTGCAAGAAGCTTAAACCGGAACACTGGAGCTTTCTTT. The variable domain in full, completed from reference TRBV11-1 and TRBJ1-1, reads EAEVAQSPRYKITEKSQAVAFWCDPISGHATLYWYRQILGQGPELLVQFQDESVVDDSQLPKDRFSAERLKGVDSTLKIQPAELGDSAMYLCARSLNRNTGAFFGQGTRLTVV.

Remarks on this clonotype: This is likely a read error, given that the CDR3 carries no conserved phenylalanine or tryptophan at its end. The limits of the CDR3 on the DNA are not certain, so only TCRdb's listed CDR3 is given. The chain uses TRBV11-2 and TRBJ2-1. Counting both end residues, the CDR3 totals 11 amino acids. Germline V gene data show CDR1 as SGHAT and CDR2 as FQNNGV. CDR3 in amino acids: CASSFDKEQFS.